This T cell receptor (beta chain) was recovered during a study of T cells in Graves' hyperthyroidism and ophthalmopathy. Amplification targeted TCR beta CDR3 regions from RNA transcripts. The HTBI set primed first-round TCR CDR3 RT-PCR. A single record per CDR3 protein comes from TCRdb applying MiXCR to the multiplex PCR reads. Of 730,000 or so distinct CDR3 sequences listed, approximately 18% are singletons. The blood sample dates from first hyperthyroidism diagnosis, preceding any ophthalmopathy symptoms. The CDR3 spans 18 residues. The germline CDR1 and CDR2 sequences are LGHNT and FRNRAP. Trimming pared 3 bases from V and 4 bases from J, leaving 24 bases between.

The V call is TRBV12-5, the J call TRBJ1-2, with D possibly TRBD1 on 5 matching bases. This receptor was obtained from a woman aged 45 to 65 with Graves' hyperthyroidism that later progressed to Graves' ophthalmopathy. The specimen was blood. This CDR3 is CASGFTLQTENSFYGYTF. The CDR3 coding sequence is TGTGCTAGTGGTTTCACACTTCAGACAGAAAATTCATTCTATGGCTACACCTTC.